Shown below are 7 T cell receptor beta chains from a single sample sequenced in a study of blood T cells in healthy people across ages. Primed by a sample-barcoded 5' primer and a J-beta primer mix, a second PCR proceeded for 7 to 11 cycles. TCRdb reanalysed the 5' RACE reads using MiXCR and keeps one entry per CDR3 protein. The sample lists about 680,000 distinct CDR3 sequences; 49% were seen once. Input material: blood. These receptors were obtained from a woman in her fifties or sixties in good health.

The chain uses TRBV20-1 and TRBJ1-2, with D possibly TRBD1 on 6 matching bases. The CDR3 runs 14 residues. The germline V gene encodes CDR1 DFQATT and CDR2 SNEGSKA (reference sequence). V was cut by 0 bases and J by 6 bases, with 14 bases left in between. CDR3 region: CSARESAEGDGYTF. In DNA form, the CDR3 reads TGCAGTGCTAGAGAATCGGCAGAGGGGGATGGCTACACCTTC.

This clonotype came up a few times. The J gene is TRBJ2-3, the V gene TRBV10-3; D not certain. The CDR3 covers 13 residues. CDR1 is ENHRY and CDR2 is SYGVKD in the germline V gene. V dropped 3 bases and J dropped 1 base, with 5 bases sitting between them. CDR3 sequence: CAISDRGTDTQYF. In DNA form, the CDR3 reads TGTGCCATCAGTGATAGGGGCACAGATACGCAGTATTTT.

This clonotype was detected only a few times. The chain has TRBV7-9 and TRBJ2-5; D might be TRBD1 (6 bases). Germline CDR1 and CDR2: SEHNR and FQNEAQ (reference sequence). V was trimmed by 0 bases and J by 3 bases, leaving 14 bases between them. The length of the CDR3 is 16 residues. CDR3 in amino acids: CASSLAVKQGKETQYF. In DNA, the CDR3 is TGTGCCAGCAGCTTAGCCGTCAAACAGGGAAAAGAGACCCAGTACTTC.

The chain carries TRBV20-1 and TRBJ2-7, with TRBD2 identical over 9 bases. Germline V gene sequence: CDR1 DFQATT, CDR2 SNEGSKA (reference sequence). The CDR3 has 15 residues. The V segment lost 2 bases and the J segment 2 bases; nucleotides outside the gene matches: 7. The CDR3 DNA reads TGCAGTGCTAGACGACCTTTAGCGGGAGCCTACGAGCAGTACTTC. It specifies CSARRPLAGAYEQYF.

The chain recombines TRBV9 with TRBJ2-7; 10 bases align to TRBD1. The junction had 8 bases not matched to a gene; V was cut back by 4 bases and J by 4 bases. Germline CDR1 and CDR2: SGDLS and YYNGEE. The CDR3 totals 15 residues. The CDR3 here is CASSRKTGGMYEQYF. The CDR3 DNA reads TGTGCCAGCAGCCGTAAGACAGGGGGCATGTACGAGCAGTACTTC.

This clonotype was detected many times. The V gene is TRBV20-1, the J gene TRBJ2-1, with TRBD2 as a possible D gene (7 bases). Germline lookup yields CDR1 DFQATT and CDR2 SNEGSKA (reference sequence). Trimming took 4 bases from V and 7 from J, leaving 17 bases between them. The CDR3 is 14 amino acids. This CDR3 is CSATGAGARNEQFF. DNA for the CDR3: TGCAGTGCTACCGGGGCGGGGGCGCGGAATGAGCAGTTCTTC.

The chain joins TRBV11-1 to TRBJ1-4; D gene ambiguous. The CDR3 covers 15 residues. Germline CDR1 reads SGHAT; CDR2 reads FQDESV (reference sequence). V shed 5 bases and J shed 0 bases, with 10 bases lying between them. CDR3 sequence (DNA): TGTGCCAGCAGCGGATGGGAGTCAACTAATGAAAAACTGTTTTTT. Translated: CASSGWESTNEKLFF.